The sequence of this T cell receptor (beta chain) was determined in a study of control samples from healthy donors and cancer patients. TCRdb keeps only in-frame clones here, not all; method: immunoSEQ multiplex PCR. The sample has under 80,000 clones, approximately 84% seen once. Worth noting for this clone: The junction shows a germline mismatch at one end, possibly a read error.

Germline CDR1 is SGHVS and CDR2 is FNYEAQ. The CDR3 extends over 14 amino acids. V is TRBV7-6 and J is TRBJ1-5; D call uncertain. The specimen sequenced was blood. The receptor was isolated from a man in his fifties in good health. CDR3 in amino acids: CASSYTPSNQPQHF. CDR3 sequence (DNA): TGTGCCAGTAGCTATACACCGTCCAATCAGCCCCAGCATTTT.